This is a list of T cell receptor beta chains from one sample in a study of cytomegalovirus exposure and HLA in healthy donors. Profiled with immunoSEQ multiplex PCR; TCRdb holds only in-frame clones, not every one. The table has some 90,000 clones, about two thirds seen once. What was sequenced was PBMCs. These receptors were collected from a man in his fifties or sixties in good health and CMV-seronegative. Both conserved end residues are part of each CDR3. Fields, in order: CDR3 DNA, CDR3 protein, V gene, D gene, J gene, clone size. A D gene is named only where the DNA matches it firmly. Expanded clones get a size class; other rows say once, few or many, or leave the size out.

TGTGCCAGCAGCTTCCCACGGGACAGCATTAGGAGGGAGAAGGATGAGCAGTTCTTC	CASSFPRDSIRREKDEQFF	TRBV5-4	-	TRBJ2-1	-
TGTGCCAGCAGTTACTTCGGACAGGCTGGAAACACCATATATTTT	CASSYFGQAGNTIYF	TRBV6-5	TRBD1	TRBJ1-3	once
TGTGCCAGCAGCTTAGACCCAGGTTACGGCGAGCAGTACTTC	CASSLDPGYGEQYF	TRBV7-2	-	TRBJ2-7	-
TGTGCCTCCCCGGGGAGCGGCTATGGCTACACCTTC	CASPGSGYGYTF	TRBV30	-	TRBJ1-2	few
TGCGCCAGCAGCCAGGAGGGACAGAGTAACTATGGCTACACCTTC	CASSQEGQSNYGYTF	TRBV4-3	TRBD1	TRBJ1-2	-
TGTGCCAGCAGGAGAGAGGGGGCCTACGAGCAGTACTTC	CASRREGAYEQYF	TRBV2	-	TRBJ2-7	few
TGTGCCACCAGCAGAGATACGGGTGAAAAACTGTTTTTT	CATSRDTGEKLFF	TRBV15	-	TRBJ1-4	-
TGTGCCAGCAGCGCGGACAGGGGGCATTGGGGTGAAAAACTGTTTTTT	CASSADRGHWGEKLFF	TRBV7-2	TRBD1	TRBJ1-4	few
TGTGCCAGCCGGGACAGGGGAATACAGACCCAGTACTTC	CASRDRGIQTQYF	TRBV6-6	TRBD1	TRBJ2-5	-
TGTGCCAGCAGCCCATGGACTAGCGGGGGGACCAGTCGGACCGGGGAGCTGTTTTTT	CASSPWTSGGTSRTGELFF	TRBV11-2	TRBD2	TRBJ2-2	-